This T cell receptor beta chain was identified in a study of cytomegalovirus exposure and HLA in healthy donors. Study-level points and caveats: Among the sequence variants, a highly shared cluster was likely an artifact of sequencing. Immune exposure was documented only through CMV serostatus. The authors later linked a missense DCLRE1C variant to TCR beta V- and J-gene trimming. The study found most TCR sequences rare, yet found some public TCRs in many donors.

This clone has a handful of counts. Antigen: not known. V lost 5 bases to trimming and J lost 5 bases; unmatched junction nucleotides: 5. The CDR3 sequence is 13 residues long. Germline lookup yields CDR1 SGHTA and CDR2 FQGNSA. The PCR contained 60 Vbeta and 13 Jbeta primers. Sequencing was performed with immunoSEQ multiplex PCR; in TCRdb, only in-frame clones are kept and a portion is missing. The table has 90,000 to 110,000 clones, roughly 76% seen once. This rearrangement joins TRBV7-2 to TRBJ2-5; 7 nucleotides match TRBD1. The source is a woman in her forties or fifties in good health and CMV-seropositive. Sequencing was performed on PBMCs. The CDR3 DNA reads TGTGCCAGCAGCCTACAGGGGTGGGAGACCCAGTACTTC. It yields the protein CASSLQGWETQYF. Supplemented by reference TRBV7-2 and TRBJ2-5, the full variable domain reads GAGVSQSPSNKVTEKGKDVELRCDPISGHTALYWYRQSLGQGLEFLIYFQGNSAPDKSGLPSDRFSAERTGGSVSTLTIQRTQQEDSAVYLCASSLQGWETQYFGPGTRLLVL.